The 25 T cell receptor beta chains presented below share a single source sample, sequenced in a study of siplizumab effects on memory and regulatory T cells. The protocol was immunoSEQ multiplex PCR, while the TCRdb copy is restricted to in-frame clones and leaves out a portion. The sample has tens of thousands of clones; approximately 95% are singletons. Sequenced input: CD8+ T cells sorted from blood. The receptors were gathered from a human donor in good health.

This sequence joins TRBV18 and TRBJ2-7; D is possibly TRBD1 or TRBD2 (5 bases each). The V gene's germline CDR1 is KGHSH and CDR2 LQKENI. V was clipped by 3 bases and J by 3 bases, with 18 bases between them. The CDR3 consists of 16 residues. CDR3 nucleotides: TGTGCCAGCTCACCTTTCTTTCCGGGACCGGACTACGAGCAGTACTTC. It translates to CASSPFFPGPDYEQYF.

The rearrangement links TRBV4-2 to TRBJ1-5, with a weak D call TRBD1 (6 bases). The V end lost 0 bases, the J end lost 0 bases, and 9 bases lay between the germline ends. Germline V CDR1 and CDR2: LGHNA, YNFKEQ. The CDR3 sequence is 16 residues long. CDR3 residues: CASSQDRTDSNQPQHF. As DNA, the CDR3 is TGTGCCAGCAGCCAAGATCGGACAGATAGCAATCAGCCCCAGCATTTT.

The chain uses TRBV28 and TRBJ1-2, with TRBD1 as a possible D gene (5 bases). Germline CDR1 MDHEN, CDR2 SYDVKM. The CDR3 runs 14 residues. V lost 7 bases and J lost 8, with 20 bases in between. CDR3 DNA: TGTGCCAGCAACAACCTGGGGGGAGCAGGCGGCTACACCTTC. It yields the protein CASNNLGGAGGYTF.

This clone was detected once. The chain is built from TRBV15 and TRBJ2-7; 9 bases are a match to TRBD1. Trimming took 5 bases from V and 6 from J; bases not matched to a gene: 11. CDR1 is LNHNV and CDR2 is YYDKDF in the germline V gene (reference sequence). This CDR3 has 15 amino acids. This CDR3 is CATSAHTGGSGEQYF. In DNA, the CDR3 is TGTGCCACCAGCGCCCATACAGGGGGCTCAGGCGAGCAGTACTTC.

With respect to this clone: Germline is not matched at one junction end, which may reflect a read error. This chain uses TRBV7-7 with TRBJ2-1; 8 nucleotides align to TRBD1. The CDR3 runs 14 residues. Germline V gene lookup returns CDR1 SSHAT and CDR2 FNYEAQ (reference sequence). The CDR3 nucleotides read TGTGCTAGCAGCCCTCCGGGACAGGACAATGAGCAGTTCTTC. It yields the protein CASSPPGQDNEQFF.

V usage is TRBV19 and J usage is TRBJ2-1; D is unresolved. There are 15 residues in the CDR3. The germline CDR1 and CDR2 sequences are LNHDA and SQIVND (reference sequence). The V end lost 3 bases, the J end lost 0 bases, and 9 bases lay between the germline ends. In nucleotides, the CDR3 is TGTGCCAGTAGTATGTCCAAGAGCTCCTACAATGAGCAGTTCTTC. Its protein is CASSMSKSSYNEQFF.

The chain links TRBV7-3 to TRBJ2-2, with 11 bases that match TRBD2. The V gene end was trimmed by 1 base and the J gene end by 4 bases; junction bases not matched to a gene: 5. The CDR3 runs to 17 residues. Germline V CDR1 and CDR2: SGHTA, FQGTGA. Here the CDR3 reads CASSLILAGGPTGELFF. In DNA form, the CDR3 reads TGTGCCAGCAGCTTAATCCTAGCGGGAGGCCCCACCGGGGAGCTGTTTTTT.

The rearrangement uses TRBV28 and TRBJ2-5; possibly TRBD2 for D (5 bases). Trimming took 10 bases from V and 9 from J, leaving 21 bases between them. CDR1 is MDHEN and CDR2 is SYDVKM in the germline V gene. CDR3 size: 13 residues. The CDR3 region has the DNA TGTGCCATCTCACCAGGACTCCCGGCGTCCCAGTACTTC. This encodes CAISPGLPASQYF.

The chain is built from TRBV7-8 and TRBJ2-3, with 10 bases that match TRBD1. The junction had 11 bases not matched to a gene; V was cut back by 4 bases and J by 4 bases. Germline-derived CDR1 and CDR2 are SGHVS and FQNEAQ. The CDR3 has 17 amino acids. CDR3 region: CASSYGTRTGGADTQYF. For the CDR3, the DNA is TGTGCCAGCAGCTACGGAACGAGGACAGGGGGGGCAGATACGCAGTATTTT.

This chain links TRBV9 with TRBJ2-5; 8 nucleotides line up with TRBD2. The J segment lost 5 bases and the V segment lost 1 base, leaving 7 bases of the junction unmatched. The CDR3 totals 15 residues. Per germline, CDR1 SGDLS and CDR2 YYNGEE. The DNA for the CDR3 is TGTGCCAGCAGCGTAACGGGGACTAGTTTGGAGACCCAGTACTTC. Its protein product is CASSVTGTSLETQYF.

The chain is built from TRBV28 and TRBJ2-7; D gene unclear. The length of the CDR3 is 13 residues. Germline values: CDR1 MDHEN, CDR2 SYDVKM. V lost 4 bases and J 3 bases, leaving 10 bases between the germline ends. The DNA for the CDR3 is TGTGCCAGCAGTTCTAAGCTCCGCTACGAGCAGTACTTC. This encodes CASSSKLRYEQYF.

On this clone itself: At one boundary the junction diverges from the germline segment, which might be a read error. V and J are TRBV4-1 and TRBJ1-3; unclear D gene. The germline gives CDR1 MGHRA, CDR2 YSYEKL. CDR3 length: 15 amino acids. This chain's CDR3 is CASSEDTGSGNTIYF. In DNA, the CDR3 is TGCGCCAGCAGCGAAGACACCGGATCTGGAAACACCATATATTTT.

The rearrangement joins TRBV27 to TRBJ2-1; 11 bases agree with TRBD2. V dropped 6 bases and J dropped 0; count of bases not matched to a gene: 4. CDR1 is MNHEY, CDR2 SMNVEV, per germline (reference sequence). The CDR3 has 16 residues. The CDR3 is CASSQLAGASYNEQFF. The DNA of the CDR3 is TGTGCCAGCAGCCAACTAGCGGGAGCCTCCTACAATGAGCAGTTCTTC.

The V gene is TRBV25-1, the J gene TRBJ2-5, with 7 bases identical to TRBD1. Germline CDR1 and CDR2: MGHDK and SYGVNS. V was clipped by 5 bases and J by 5 bases; unmatched bases: 8. The CDR3 contains 14 residues. CDR3 sequence (DNA): TGTGCCAGCAGTTTGACAGGGCAGAGGGAGACCCAGTACTTC. As protein: CASSLTGQRETQYF.

The count of this clone is one. The chain is built from TRBV13 and TRBJ2-7; D gene unclear. Trimming shortened V by 5 bases and J by 2 bases, and 10 bases separated the two germline ends. Germline V gene lookup returns CDR1 PRHDT and CDR2 FYEKMQ (reference sequence). The CDR3 runs to 13 residues. The CDR3, as DNA: TGTGCCAGCAGCATCTGGCCAACCTACGAGCAGTACTTC. This codes for CASSIWPTYEQYF. Looking up the rest from reference TRBV13 and TRBJ2-7 gives the full variable domain: AAGVIQSPRHLIKEKRETATLKCYPIPRHDTVYWYQQGPGQDPQFLISFYEKMQSDKGSIPDRFSAQQFSDYHSELNMSSLELGDSALYFCASSIWPTYEQYFGPGTRLTVT.

The V call is TRBV5-1, the J call TRBJ2-7; TRBD2 matches 9 bases. Germline V gene lookup returns CDR1 SGHRS and CDR2 YFSETQ. The ends lost 2 bases at V and 2 bases at J; junction bases unmatched: 5. There are 15 residues in the CDR3. The CDR3 bases are TGCGCCAGCAGCTTTGAGGCGGGAGGGACCTACGAGCAGTACTTC. This gives the protein CASSFEAGGTYEQYF.

The chain carries TRBV7-9 and TRBJ1-4, with D unresolved. Trimming stripped 0 bases from V and 2 bases from J, with 7 bases between. This CDR3 is built from 15 residues. Germline assignment: CDR1 SEHNR and CDR2 FQNEAQ (reference sequence). The CDR3 DNA reads as TGTGCCAGCAGCTTAGCGGAGGAGACTAATGAAAAACTGTTTTTT. Protein: CASSLAEETNEKLFF.

The chain links TRBV27 to TRBJ1-2; D might be TRBD1 (5 bases). The V gene's germline CDR1 is MNHEY and CDR2 SMNVEV (reference sequence). The CDR3 spans 14 residues. V was trimmed by 0 bases and J by 4 bases, leaving 9 bases between them. CDR3 sequence reads: CASSLSIGGYGYTF. The CDR3, as DNA: TGTGCCAGCAGTTTATCTATCGGGGGCTATGGCTACACCTTC.

The J gene is TRBJ2-1, the V gene TRBV19; the match to TRBD2 covers 13 bases. The CDR3 spans 17 residues. Germline V gives CDR1 LNHDA, CDR2 SQIVND (reference sequence). V trimming: 4 bases; J trimming: 0 bases; junction bases outside the gene matches: 3. CDR3 DNA sequence: TGTGCCAGTAGTAGGACTAGCGGGGGATACTCCTACAATGAGCAGTTCTTC. It specifies CASSRTSGGYSYNEQFF.

The rearrangement uses TRBV4-3 and TRBJ2-5, with D possibly being TRBD1 (6 bases). Germline CDR1 and CDR2: LGHNA and YSLEER. The CDR3 contains 13 residues. The germline V and J ends were trimmed by 1 base and 13 bases, with 16 bases remaining between them. The CDR3 DNA reads TGCGCCAGCAGCCAAGGAGGACAGTACCGACGGTACTTC. It yields the protein CASSQGGQYRRYF.

This clone was counted between two and nine times. This chain links TRBV6-1 with TRBJ2-1; TRBD1 or TRBD2 may be the D gene (5 bases each). The V end was cut by 1 base, the J end by 9 bases, with 10 bases between. CDR3 length equals 13 residues. The germline CDR1 and CDR2 sequences are MNHNS and SASEGT. The CDR3 loop is CASSEGGWGEQFF. DNA for the CDR3: TGTGCCAGCAGTGAAGGGGGGTGGGGTGAGCAGTTCTTC.

The chain is built from TRBV28 and TRBJ1-4; TRBD1 aligns across 7 bases. CDR1 MDHEN and CDR2 SYDVKM come from the germline V gene. This CDR3 has 14 amino acids. Trimming cost V 5 bases and J 8 bases; bases outside gene matches: 8. CDR3 bases: TGTGCCAGCAGTATAGGGGGCTTGCAAGAAAAACTGTTTTTT. It translates to CASSIGGLQEKLFF.

A remark on this clone: The sample carries other DNA sequences with the same CDR3. CDR3 coding DNA: TGTGCCAGCAGTGAAGACAGTTCTGGGGCCAACGTCCTGACTTTC. Protein product: CASSEDSSGANVLTF. The chain links TRBV6-1 to TRBJ2-6, with D unresolved. Trimming cost V 1 base and J 1 base, with 5 bases left between them. The CDR3 is 15 amino acids. The V gene's germline CDR1 is MNHNS and CDR2 SASEGT.

V is TRBV29-1 and J is TRBJ2-1; 9 positions match TRBD2. J lost 9 bases, V lost 1 base, and 10 bases had no gene match. This CDR3 is 15 amino acids long. Germline-derived CDR1 and CDR2 are SQVTM and ANQGSEA. CDR3 nucleotides: TGCAGCGTTGAAGTAGTCGGCGGGAGGGCCCCTGAGCAGTTCTTC. Amino acids: CSVEVVGGRAPEQFF.

The V gene is TRBV9, the J gene TRBJ2-7; D gene unclear. In germline, CDR1 is SGDLS, CDR2 YYNGEE. The CDR3 extends over 17 amino acids. Deletions cut 4 bases from V and 0 bases from J, with 20 bases between. In nucleotides, the CDR3 is TGTGCCAGCAGCCCCCTAGAGGTAGCAGTCCCCTCCTACGAGCAGTACTTC. This encodes CASSPLEVAVPSYEQYF.